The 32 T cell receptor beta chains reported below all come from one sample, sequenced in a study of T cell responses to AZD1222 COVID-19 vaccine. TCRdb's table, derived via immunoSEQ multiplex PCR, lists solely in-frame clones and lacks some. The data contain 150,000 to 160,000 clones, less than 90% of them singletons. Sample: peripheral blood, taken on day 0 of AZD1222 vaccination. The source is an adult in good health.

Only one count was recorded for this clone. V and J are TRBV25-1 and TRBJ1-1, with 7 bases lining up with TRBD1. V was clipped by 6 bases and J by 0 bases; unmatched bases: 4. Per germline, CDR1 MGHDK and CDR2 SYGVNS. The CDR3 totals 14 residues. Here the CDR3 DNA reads TGTGCCAGCAGGGAAACAGGGGTGAACACTGAAGCTTTCTTT. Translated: CASRETGVNTEAFF.

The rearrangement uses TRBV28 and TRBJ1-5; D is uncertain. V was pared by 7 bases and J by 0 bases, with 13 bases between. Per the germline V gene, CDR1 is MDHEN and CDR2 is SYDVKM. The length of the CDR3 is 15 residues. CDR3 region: CASKLSAGSNQPQHF. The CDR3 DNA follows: TGTGCCAGCAAGCTTAGTGCGGGTAGCAATCAGCCCCAGCATTTT.

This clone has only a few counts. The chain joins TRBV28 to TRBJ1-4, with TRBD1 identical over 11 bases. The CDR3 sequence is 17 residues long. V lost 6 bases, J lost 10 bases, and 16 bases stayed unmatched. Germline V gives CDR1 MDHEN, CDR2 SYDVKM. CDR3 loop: CASSWTGGLRDGGKLFF. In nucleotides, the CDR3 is TGTGCCAGCAGCTGGACAGGGGGCCTGAGGGATGGGGGAAAACTGTTTTTT.

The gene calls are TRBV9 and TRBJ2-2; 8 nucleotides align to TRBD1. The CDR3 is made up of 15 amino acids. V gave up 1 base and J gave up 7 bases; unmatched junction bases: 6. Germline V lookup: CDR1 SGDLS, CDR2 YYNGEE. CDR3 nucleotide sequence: TGTGCCAGCAGCGTACAGGGGGCGCATATCGGGGAGCTGTTTTTT. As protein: CASSVQGAHIGELFF.

CDR3 loop: CASSSGQPGYNEQFF. The DNA of the CDR3 is TGTGCCAGCAGTTCGGGACAGCCTGGATACAATGAGCAGTTCTTC. J is TRBJ2-1 and V is TRBV28; 7 nucleotides align to TRBD1. Germline CDR1 MDHEN, CDR2 SYDVKM. CDR3 size: 15 residues. J was trimmed by 4 bases and V by 4 bases; bases with no gene match: 7.

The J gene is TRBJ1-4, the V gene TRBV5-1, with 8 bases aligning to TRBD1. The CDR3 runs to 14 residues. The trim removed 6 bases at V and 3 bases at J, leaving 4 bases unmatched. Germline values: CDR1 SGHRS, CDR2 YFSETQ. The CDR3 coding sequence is TGCGCCAGCAACTCACAGGGGGCTAATGAAAAACTGTTTTTT. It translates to CASNSQGANEKLFF.

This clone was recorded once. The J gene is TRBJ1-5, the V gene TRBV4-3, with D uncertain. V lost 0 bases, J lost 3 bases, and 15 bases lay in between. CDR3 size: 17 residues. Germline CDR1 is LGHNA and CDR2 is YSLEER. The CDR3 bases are TGCGCCAGCAGCCAAGATCTTGTCAGCGTAGCCAATCAGCCCCAGCATTTT. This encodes CASSQDLVSVANQPQHF.

The CDR3 here is CASSLASYLGETQYF. CDR3 nucleotides: TGTGCCAGCAGCTTAGCTTCTTATCTAGGGGAGACCCAGTACTTC. The genes are TRBV11-2 and TRBJ2-5; D is uncertain. The CDR3 sequence is 15 residues long. CDR1 SGHAT and CDR2 FQNNGV come from the germline V gene. Trimming stripped 1 base from V and 5 bases from J, with 14 bases between.

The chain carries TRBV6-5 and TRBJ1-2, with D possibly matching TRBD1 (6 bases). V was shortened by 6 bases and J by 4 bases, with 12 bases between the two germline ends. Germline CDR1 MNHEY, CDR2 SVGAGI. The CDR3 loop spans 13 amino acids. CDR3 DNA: TGTGCCAGCAGACCCCAGGGGAGCTATGGCTACACCTTC. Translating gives CASRPQGSYGYTF.

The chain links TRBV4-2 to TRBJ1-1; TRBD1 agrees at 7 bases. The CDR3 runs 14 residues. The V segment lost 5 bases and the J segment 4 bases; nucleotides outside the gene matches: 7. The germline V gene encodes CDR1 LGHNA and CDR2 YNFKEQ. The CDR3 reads CASSSRQGATEAFF. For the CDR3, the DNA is TGTGCCAGCAGCTCACGACAGGGAGCCACTGAAGCTTTCTTT.

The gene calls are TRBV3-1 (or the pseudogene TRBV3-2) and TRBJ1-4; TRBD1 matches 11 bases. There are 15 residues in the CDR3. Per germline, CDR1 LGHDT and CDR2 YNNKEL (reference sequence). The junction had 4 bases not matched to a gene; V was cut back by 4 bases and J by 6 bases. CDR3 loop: CASSRGQGAHEKLFF. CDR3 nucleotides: TGTGCCAGCAGCCGCGGACAGGGGGCGCATGAAAAACTGTTTTTT.

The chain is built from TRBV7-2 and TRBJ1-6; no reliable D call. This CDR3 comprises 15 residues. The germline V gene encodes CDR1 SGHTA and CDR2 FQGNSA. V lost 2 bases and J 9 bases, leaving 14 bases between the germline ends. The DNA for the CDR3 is TGTGCCAGCAGCTTAATTGCGCAGTTTAGTTCACCCCTCCACTTT. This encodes CASSLIAQFSSPLHF.

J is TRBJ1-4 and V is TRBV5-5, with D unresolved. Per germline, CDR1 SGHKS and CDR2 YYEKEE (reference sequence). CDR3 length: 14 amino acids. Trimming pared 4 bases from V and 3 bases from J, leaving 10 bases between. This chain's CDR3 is CASSLAGPNEKLFF. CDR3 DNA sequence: TGTGCCAGCAGCCTGGCAGGTCCTAATGAAAAACTGTTTTTT.

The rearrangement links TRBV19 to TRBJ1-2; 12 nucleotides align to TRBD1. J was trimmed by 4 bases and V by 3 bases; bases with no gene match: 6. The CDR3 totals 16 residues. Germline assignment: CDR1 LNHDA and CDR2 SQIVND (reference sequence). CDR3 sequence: CASSMGTGGAGYGYTF. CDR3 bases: TGTGCCAGTAGTATGGGGACAGGGGGCGCCGGCTATGGCTACACCTTC.

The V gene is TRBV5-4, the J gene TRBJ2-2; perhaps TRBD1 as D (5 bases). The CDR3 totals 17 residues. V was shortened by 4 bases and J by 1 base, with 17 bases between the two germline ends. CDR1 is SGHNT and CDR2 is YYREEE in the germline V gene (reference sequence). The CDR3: CASSPELVGRNTGELFF. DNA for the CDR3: TGTGCCAGCAGCCCGGAACTTGTGGGGCGGAACACCGGGGAGCTGTTTTTT.

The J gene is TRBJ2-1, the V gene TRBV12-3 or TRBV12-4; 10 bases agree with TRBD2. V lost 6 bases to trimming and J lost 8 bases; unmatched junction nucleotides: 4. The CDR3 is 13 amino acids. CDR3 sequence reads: CASSLLAGDEQFF. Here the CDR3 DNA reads TGTGCCAGCAGCCTGCTAGCGGGGGATGAGCAGTTCTTC.

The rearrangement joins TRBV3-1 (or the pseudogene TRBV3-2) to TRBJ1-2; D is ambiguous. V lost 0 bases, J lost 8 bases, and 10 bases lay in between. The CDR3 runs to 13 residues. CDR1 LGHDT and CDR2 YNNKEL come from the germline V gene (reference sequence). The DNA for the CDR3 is TGTGCCAGCAGCCAAGATCTTGTAGGCGGCTACACCTTC. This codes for CASSQDLVGGYTF.

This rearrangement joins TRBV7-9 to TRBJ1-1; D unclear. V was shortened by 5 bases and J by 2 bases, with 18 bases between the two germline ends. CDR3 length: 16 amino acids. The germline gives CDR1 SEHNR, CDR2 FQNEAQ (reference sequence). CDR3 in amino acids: CASSLIQFSQNTEAFF. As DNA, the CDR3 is TGTGCCAGCAGCCTGATTCAATTTAGCCAAAACACTGAAGCTTTCTTT.

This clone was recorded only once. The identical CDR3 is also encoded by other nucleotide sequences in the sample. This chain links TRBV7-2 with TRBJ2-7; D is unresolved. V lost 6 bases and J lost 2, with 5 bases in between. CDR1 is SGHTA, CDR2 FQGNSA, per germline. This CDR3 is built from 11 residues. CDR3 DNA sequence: TGTGCCAGCAGTCCTGCCTACGAGCAGTACTTC. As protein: CASSPAYEQYF.

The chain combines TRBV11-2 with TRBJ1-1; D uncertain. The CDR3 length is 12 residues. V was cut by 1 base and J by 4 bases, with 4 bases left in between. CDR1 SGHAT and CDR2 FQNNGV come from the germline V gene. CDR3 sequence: CASSLGLTEAFF. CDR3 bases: TGTGCCAGCAGCTTAGGCCTCACTGAAGCTTTCTTT.

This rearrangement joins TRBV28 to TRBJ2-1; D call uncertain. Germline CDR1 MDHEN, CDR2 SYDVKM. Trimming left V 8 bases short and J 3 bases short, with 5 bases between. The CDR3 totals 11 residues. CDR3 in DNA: TGTGCCAGCCGCAACTACAATGAGCAGTTCTTC. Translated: CASRNYNEQFF.

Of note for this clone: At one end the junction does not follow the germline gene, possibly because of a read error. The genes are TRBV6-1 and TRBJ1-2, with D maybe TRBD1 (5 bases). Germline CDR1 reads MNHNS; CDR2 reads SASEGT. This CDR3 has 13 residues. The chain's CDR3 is CASREDRTYGYTF. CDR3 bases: TGTGCCAGCAGAGAAGACAGAACCTATGGCTACACCTTC.

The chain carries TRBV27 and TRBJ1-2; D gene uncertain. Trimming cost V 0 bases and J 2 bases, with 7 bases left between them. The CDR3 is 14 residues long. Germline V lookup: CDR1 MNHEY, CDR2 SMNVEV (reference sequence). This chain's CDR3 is CASSLSWGNYGYTF. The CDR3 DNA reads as TGTGCCAGCAGTTTATCGTGGGGAAACTATGGCTACACCTTC.

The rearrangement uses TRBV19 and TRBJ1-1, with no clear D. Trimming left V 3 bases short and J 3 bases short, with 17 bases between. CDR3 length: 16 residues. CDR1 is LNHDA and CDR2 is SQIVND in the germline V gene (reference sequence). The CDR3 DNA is TGTGCCAGTAGTATTGGGTCTCCCAATTACCACACTGAAGCTTTCTTT. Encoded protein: CASSIGSPNYHTEAFF.

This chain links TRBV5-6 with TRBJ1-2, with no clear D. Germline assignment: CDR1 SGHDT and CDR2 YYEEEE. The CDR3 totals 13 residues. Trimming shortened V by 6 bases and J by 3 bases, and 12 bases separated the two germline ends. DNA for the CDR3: TGTGCCAGCACCCAAGGCCGGCACTATGGCTACACCTTC. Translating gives CASTQGRHYGYTF. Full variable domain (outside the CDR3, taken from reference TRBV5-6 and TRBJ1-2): DAGVTQSPTHLIKTRGQQVTLRCSPKSGHDTVSWYQQALGQGPQFIFQYYEEEERQRGNFPDRFSGHQFPNYSSELNVNALLLGDSALYLCASTQGRHYGYTFGSGTRLTVV.

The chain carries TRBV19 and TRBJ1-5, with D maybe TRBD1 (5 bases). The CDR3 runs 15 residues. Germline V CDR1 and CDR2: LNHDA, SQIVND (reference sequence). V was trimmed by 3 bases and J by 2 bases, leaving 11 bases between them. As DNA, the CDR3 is TGTGCCAGTAGTATGCCAGGGATACGCAATCAGCCCCAGCATTTT. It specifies CASSMPGIRNQPQHF.

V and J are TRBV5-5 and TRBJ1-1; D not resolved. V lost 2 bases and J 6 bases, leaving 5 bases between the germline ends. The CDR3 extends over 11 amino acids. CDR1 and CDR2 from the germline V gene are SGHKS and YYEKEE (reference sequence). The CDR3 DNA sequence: TGTGCCAGCAGCTTTAGGGCTGAAGCTTTCTTT. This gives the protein CASSFRAEAFF. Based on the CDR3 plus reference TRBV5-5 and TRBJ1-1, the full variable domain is DAGVTQSPTHLIKTRGQQVTLRCSPISGHKSVSWYQQVLGQGPQFIFQYYEKEERGRGNFPDRFSARQFPNYSSELNVNALLLGDSALYLCASSFRAEAFFGQGTRLTVV.

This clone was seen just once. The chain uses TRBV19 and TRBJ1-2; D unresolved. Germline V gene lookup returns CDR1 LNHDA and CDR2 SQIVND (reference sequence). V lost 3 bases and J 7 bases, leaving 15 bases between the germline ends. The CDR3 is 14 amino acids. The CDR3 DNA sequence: TGTGCCAGTAGTATGACCGTGTGGCCCCGTGGCTACACCTTC. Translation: CASSMTVWPRGYTF.

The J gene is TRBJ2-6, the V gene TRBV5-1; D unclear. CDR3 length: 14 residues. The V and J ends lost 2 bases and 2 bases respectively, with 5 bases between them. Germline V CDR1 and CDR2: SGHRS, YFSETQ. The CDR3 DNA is TGCGCCAGCAGCTTAGACCCTGGGGCCAACGTCCTGACTTTC. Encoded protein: CASSLDPGANVLTF.

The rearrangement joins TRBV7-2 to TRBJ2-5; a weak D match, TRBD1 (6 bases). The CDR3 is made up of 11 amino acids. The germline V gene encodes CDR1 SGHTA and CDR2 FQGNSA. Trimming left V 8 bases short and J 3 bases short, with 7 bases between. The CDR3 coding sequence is TGTGCCAGCGCAGGGGAAGAGACCCAGTACTTC. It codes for CASAGEETQYF.

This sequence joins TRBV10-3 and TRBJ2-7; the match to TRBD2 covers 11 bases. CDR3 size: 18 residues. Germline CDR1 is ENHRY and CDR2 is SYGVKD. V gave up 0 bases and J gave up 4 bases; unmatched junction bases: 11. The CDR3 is CAISESVFVGLAAYEQYF. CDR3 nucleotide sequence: TGTGCCATCAGTGAGTCCGTTTTTGTGGGACTAGCGGCATACGAGCAGTACTTC.

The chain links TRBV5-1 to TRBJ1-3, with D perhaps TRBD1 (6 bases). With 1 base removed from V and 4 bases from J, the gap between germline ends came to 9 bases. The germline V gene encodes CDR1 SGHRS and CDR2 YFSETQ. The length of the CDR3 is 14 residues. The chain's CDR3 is CASSLPGTGNTIYF. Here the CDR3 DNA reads TGCGCCAGCAGCTTGCCAGGGACAGGAAACACCATATATTTT.